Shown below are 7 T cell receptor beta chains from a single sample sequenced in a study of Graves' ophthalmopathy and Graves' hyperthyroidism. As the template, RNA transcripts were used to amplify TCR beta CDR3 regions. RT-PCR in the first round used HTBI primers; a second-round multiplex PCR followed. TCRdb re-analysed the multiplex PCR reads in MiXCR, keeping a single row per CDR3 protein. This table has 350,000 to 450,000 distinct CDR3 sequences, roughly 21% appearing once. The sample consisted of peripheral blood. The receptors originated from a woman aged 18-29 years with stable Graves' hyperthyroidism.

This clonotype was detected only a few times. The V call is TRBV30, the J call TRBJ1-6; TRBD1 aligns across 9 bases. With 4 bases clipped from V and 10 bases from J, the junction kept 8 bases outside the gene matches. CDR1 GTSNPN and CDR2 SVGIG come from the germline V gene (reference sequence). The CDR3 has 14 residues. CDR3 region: CAWTLTGGESPLHF. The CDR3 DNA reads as TGTGCCTGGACCTTGACAGGGGGGGAGTCACCCCTCCACTTT.

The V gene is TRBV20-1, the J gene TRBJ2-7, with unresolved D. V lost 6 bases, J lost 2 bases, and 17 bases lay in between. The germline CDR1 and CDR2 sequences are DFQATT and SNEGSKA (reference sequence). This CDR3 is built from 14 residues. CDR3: CSAHPGFQAYEQYF. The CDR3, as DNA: TGCAGTGCCCACCCTGGCTTTCAGGCCTACGAGCAGTACTTC.

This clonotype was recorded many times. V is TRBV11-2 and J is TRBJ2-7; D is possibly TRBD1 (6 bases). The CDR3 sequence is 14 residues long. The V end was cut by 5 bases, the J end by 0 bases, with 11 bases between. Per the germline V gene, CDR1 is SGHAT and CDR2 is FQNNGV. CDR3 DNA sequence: TGTGCCAGCAGCAGCCGGGACAACTCCTACGAGCAGTACTTC. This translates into CASSSRDNSYEQYF.

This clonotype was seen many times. The CDR3 nucleotides are TGCGCCAGCAGCTTGAGGGCGGGAGCATCAAACGAGCAGTACTTC. This codes for CASSLRAGASNEQYF. J is TRBJ2-7 and V is TRBV5-1, with 7 bases identical to TRBD2. After removal of 1 base from V and 5 bases from J, the junction contained 9 bases not matched to a gene. CDR1 and CDR2 from the germline V gene are SGHRS and YFSETQ. The CDR3 totals 15 residues.

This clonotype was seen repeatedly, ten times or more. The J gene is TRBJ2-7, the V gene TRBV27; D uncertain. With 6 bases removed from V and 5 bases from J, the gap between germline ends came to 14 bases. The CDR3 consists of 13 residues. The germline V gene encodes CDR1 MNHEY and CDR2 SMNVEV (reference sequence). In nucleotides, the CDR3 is TGTGCCAGCAGCCCCCTCGGCTTCCACGAGCAGTACTTC. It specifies CASSPLGFHEQYF.

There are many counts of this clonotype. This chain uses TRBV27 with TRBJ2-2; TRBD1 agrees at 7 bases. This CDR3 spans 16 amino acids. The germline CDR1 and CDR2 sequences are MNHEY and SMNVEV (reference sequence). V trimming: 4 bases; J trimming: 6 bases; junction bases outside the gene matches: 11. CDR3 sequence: CASSSKGGYRAGELFF. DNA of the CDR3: TGTGCCAGCAGTTCCAAAGGGGGCTATAGGGCCGGGGAGCTGTTTTTT.

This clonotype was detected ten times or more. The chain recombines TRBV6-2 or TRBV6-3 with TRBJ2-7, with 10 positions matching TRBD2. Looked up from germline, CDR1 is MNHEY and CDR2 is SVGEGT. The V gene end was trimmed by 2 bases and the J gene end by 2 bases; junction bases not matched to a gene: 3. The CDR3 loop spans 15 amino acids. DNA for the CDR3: TGTGCCAGCAGTTACGATCTAGCGGGAGCCTACGAGCAGTACTTC. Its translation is CASSYDLAGAYEQYF.